These 9 T cell receptor beta chains originate from one sample sequenced in a study of shared clonotypes between healthy human individuals. Profiled with immunoSEQ multiplex PCR; TCRdb holds only in-frame clones, not every one. The data contain about 640,000 clones, 72% of them seen just once; the ten biggest clones take up around 1.8%. Sequenced sample: memory CD4+ T cells sorted from blood. Subset here: CD45RA-negative fraction. The receptors here all came from a woman under 40 in good health.

The chain uses TRBV4-1 and TRBJ1-2; D perhaps matches TRBD1 (6 bases). The V end was cut by 4 bases, the J end by 4 bases, with 13 bases between. CDR3 length equals 14 residues. CDR1 and CDR2 (germline): MGHRA, YSYEKL. CDR3 loop: CASSPGQLSYGYTF. In DNA, the CDR3 is TGCGCCAGCAGCCCGGGACAACTCAGCTATGGCTACACCTTC.

This chain connects TRBV28 to TRBJ2-1; no reliable D call. V shed 2 bases and J shed 4 bases, with 12 bases lying between them. This CDR3 is built from 15 residues. In germline, CDR1 is MDHEN, CDR2 SYDVKM. CDR3 nucleotides: TGTGCCAGCAGTTTAGCCCCGGACCTGTACAATGAGCAGTTCTTC. Amino acid sequence: CASSLAPDLYNEQFF.

The chain carries TRBV7-2 and TRBJ1-1, with no clear D. V lost 6 bases and J 0 bases, leaving 8 bases between the germline ends. The germline V gene has CDR1 SGHTA and CDR2 FQGNSA. The CDR3 runs 13 residues. This CDR3 reads CASRLQMNTEAFF. Written as DNA, the CDR3 is TGTGCCAGCAGATTACAGATGAACACTGAAGCTTTCTTT.

The chain employs TRBV6-1 and TRBJ1-2; D is ambiguous. The CDR3 contains 16 residues. V was clipped by 2 bases and J by 5 bases, with 18 bases between them. CDR1 and CDR2 (germline): MNHNS, SASEGT. The CDR3 loop is CASSESILRPLYGYTF. CDR3 DNA: TGTGCCAGCAGTGAATCCATCCTAAGACCGCTATATGGCTACACCTTC.

This sequence joins TRBV7-3 and TRBJ2-3; maybe TRBD1 (6 bases). Trimming took 3 bases from V and 6 from J, leaving 10 bases between them. The CDR3 covers 13 residues. CDR1 and CDR2 (germline): SGHTA, FQGTGA. The CDR3 region has the DNA TGTGCCAGCAGCTTCACAGGGATTGATACGCAGTATTTT. This codes for CASSFTGIDTQYF.

In this sample, this clone turned up a few times. This rearrangement joins TRBV19 to TRBJ1-2, with D perhaps matching TRBD1 (5 bases). V was trimmed by 0 bases and J by 2 bases, leaving 10 bases between them. The CDR3 has 15 residues. In germline, CDR1 is LNHDA, CDR2 SQIVND (reference sequence). The CDR3: CASSIDPRGNYGYTF. As DNA, the CDR3 is TGTGCCAGTAGTATAGACCCCCGGGGCAACTATGGCTACACCTTC.

The rearrangement links TRBV19 to TRBJ1-6; D unclear. This CDR3 region has 15 residues. V was shortened by 3 bases and J by 10 bases, with 16 bases between the two germline ends. Germline V gene sequence: CDR1 LNHDA, CDR2 SQIVND (reference sequence). CDR3 in DNA: TGTGCCAGTAGTATTGTGGCCGGTACGGGATCACCCCTCCACTTT. Its protein product is CASSIVAGTGSPLHF.

This clone came up a few times. The rearrangement joins TRBV7-2 to TRBJ2-5, with a weak D call TRBD2 (5 bases). Trimming removed 3 bases at V and 4 bases at J, with 18 bases between. CDR1 and CDR2 from the germline V gene are SGHTA and FQGNSA. The CDR3 sequence is 16 residues long. CDR3 coding DNA: TGTGCCAGCAGCTTTCCCTATAGCGTCGGAGGAGAGACCCAGTACTTC. Translating it yields CASSFPYSVGGETQYF.

A word on this clone: Sequence at one end of the junction differs from germline and may be a read error. J is TRBJ1-1 and V is TRBV29-1; 7 bases are a match to TRBD1. In germline, CDR1 is SQVTM, CDR2 ANQGSEA. The CDR3 has 15 amino acids. The CDR3 reads CSVQEGRGADTEAFF. The CDR3 DNA follows: TGCAGCGTTCAAGAAGGCAGGGGGGCTGACACTGAAGCTTTCTTT.